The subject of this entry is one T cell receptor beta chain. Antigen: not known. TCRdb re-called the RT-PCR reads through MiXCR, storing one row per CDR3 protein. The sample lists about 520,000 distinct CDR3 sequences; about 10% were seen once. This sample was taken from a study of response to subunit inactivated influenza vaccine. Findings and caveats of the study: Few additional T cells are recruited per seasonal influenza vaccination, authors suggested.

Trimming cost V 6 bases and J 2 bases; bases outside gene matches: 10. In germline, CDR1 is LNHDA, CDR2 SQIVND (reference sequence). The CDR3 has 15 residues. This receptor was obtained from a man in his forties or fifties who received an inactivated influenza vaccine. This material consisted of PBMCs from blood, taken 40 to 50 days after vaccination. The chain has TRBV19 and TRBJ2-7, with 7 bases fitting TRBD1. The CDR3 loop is CASRKGDRTTYEQYF. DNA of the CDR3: TGTGCCAGTAGGAAGGGGGACAGAACGACCTACGAGCAGTACTTC.